These 23 T cell receptor beta chains were sequenced from one sample in a study of T cell responses to AZD1222 COVID-19 vaccine. Some clones are missing from TCRdb's copy, which holds only in-frame ones; the method was immunoSEQ multiplex PCR. The sample carries tens of thousands of clones, roughly 87% recorded once. The input for sequencing was peripheral blood, taken 28 days after the second AZD1222 dose. These receptors were collected from an adult who received the AZD1222 COVID-19 vaccine.

The CDR3 sequence is CASRPGNYNSPLHF. The CDR3 region has the DNA TGTGCCAGCAGGCCAGGGAACTATAATTCACCCCTCCACTTT. V and J are TRBV14 and TRBJ1-6, with a tentative D call TRBD1 (5 bases). Trimming removed 6 bases at V and 3 bases at J, with 9 bases between. Germline V gene sequence: CDR1 SGHDN, CDR2 FVKESK. The CDR3 consists of 14 residues.

The rearrangement links TRBV28 to TRBJ2-7, with TRBD2 as a possible D gene (5 bases). Germline CDR1 is MDHEN and CDR2 is SYDVKM. This CDR3 comprises 15 residues. V was trimmed by 7 bases and J by 4 bases, leaving 20 bases between them. In DNA, the CDR3 is TGTGCCAGCAATTCTCCAGGCGGGCCTTTTTACGAGCAGTACTTC. It is translated as CASNSPGGPFYEQYF.

V usage is TRBV12-5 and J usage is TRBJ1-6; D uncertain. Trimming left V 6 bases short and J 7 bases short, with 13 bases between. The germline CDR1 and CDR2 sequences are LGHNT and FRNRAP. The CDR3 extends over 14 amino acids. This CDR3 reads CASGRTVDNSPLHF. DNA for the CDR3: TGTGCTAGTGGAAGGACGGTAGACAATTCACCCCTCCACTTT.

This clone has just one count. The V and J genes are TRBV7-9 and TRBJ2-5; the D gene could be TRBD1 or TRBD2 (5 bases each). This CDR3 spans 14 amino acids. Germline CDR1 reads SEHNR; CDR2 reads FQNEAQ (reference sequence). Between the trimmed V and J ends, which lost 0 bases and 4 bases, there was a span of 9 bases. The CDR3, as DNA: TGTGCCAGCAGCTTAGCGGGGGAAATAGAGACCCAGTACTTC. Its translation: CASSLAGEIETQYF.

This clone was found once. The rearrangement uses TRBV5-5 and TRBJ2-7, with 8 nucleotides matching TRBD1. V lost 0 bases to trimming and J lost 4 bases; unmatched junction nucleotides: 6. Germline V gene sequence: CDR1 SGHKS, CDR2 YYEKEE (reference sequence). This CDR3 region has 15 residues. The CDR3 DNA reads as TGTGCCAGCAGCTTGGGCCAGGGGGCGCAATACGAGCAGTACTTC. It translates to CASSLGQGAQYEQYF.

The chain is built from TRBV30 and TRBJ1-2, with 10 positions matching TRBD1. The V gene's germline CDR1 is GTSNPN and CDR2 SVGIG (reference sequence). CDR3 length: 13 residues. Germline trimming cut 6 bases from V and 2 bases from J; bases unmatched to any gene: 3. The CDR3 loop reads CACRQGANYGYTF. CDR3 sequence (DNA): TGTGCCTGCCGACAGGGGGCGAACTATGGCTACACCTTC. The complete variable domain, with remaining parts taken from reference TRBV30 and TRBJ1-2, reads SQTIHQWPATLVQPVGSPLSLECTVEGTSNPNLYWYRQAAGRGLQLLFYSVGIGQISSEVPQNLSASRPQDRQFILSSKKLLLSDSGFYLCACRQGANYGYTFGSGTRLTVV.

The chain has TRBV5-6 and TRBJ2-2, with TRBD2 identical over 7 bases. The CDR3 is made up of 16 amino acids. The trim removed 4 bases at V and 3 bases at J, leaving 9 bases unmatched. The V gene's germline CDR1 is SGHDT and CDR2 YYEEEE. The CDR3: CASSRWRETYTGELFF. The CDR3 region has the DNA TGTGCCAGCAGCAGATGGCGGGAGACGTACACCGGGGAGCTGTTTTTT.

This rearrangement joins TRBV4-3 to TRBJ2-7; D remains unclear. There are 14 residues in the CDR3. Germline V CDR1 and CDR2: LGHNA, YSLEER. Trimming shortened V by 0 bases and J by 6 bases, and 12 bases separated the two germline ends. The CDR3 spells CASSQDKDMGEQYF. CDR3 sequence (DNA): TGCGCCAGCAGCCAAGATAAGGATATGGGCGAGCAGTACTTC.

The chain combines TRBV19 with TRBJ2-7, with D perhaps assigned TRBD1 or TRBD2 (5 bases each). Trimming took 1 base from V and 4 from J, leaving 11 bases between them. This CDR3 spans 14 amino acids. The germline gives CDR1 LNHDA, CDR2 SQIVND (reference sequence). The CDR3 is CASSIGGAGYEQYF. CDR3 in DNA: TGTGCCAGTAGTATAGGAGGGGCCGGTTACGAGCAGTACTTC.

The chain joins TRBV5-4 to TRBJ1-1; the match to TRBD1 covers 7 bases. This CDR3 spans 14 amino acids. The ends lost 4 bases at V and 0 bases at J; junction bases unmatched: 3. Germline loops: CDR1 SGHNT, CDR2 YYREEE (reference sequence). The CDR3 DNA sequence: TGTGCCAGCAGCGTGGGACAGCTGAACACTGAAGCTTTCTTT. Its translation is CASSVGQLNTEAFF.

This clone occurred once. The genes are TRBV19 and TRBJ2-7, with 7 bases identical to TRBD2. The CDR3 covers 15 residues. In germline, CDR1 is LNHDA, CDR2 SQIVND (reference sequence). V dropped 5 bases and J dropped 7; count of bases not matched to a gene: 14. The CDR3 nucleotides read TGTGCCAGTAGTCCCGGAAAAGGGCGGGAGAGGGAGCAGTACTTC. Translated: CASSPGKGREREQYF.

The chain couples TRBV7-8 to TRBJ2-7; D is unclear. Germline values: CDR1 SGHVS, CDR2 FQNEAQ. CDR3 size: 14 residues. With 5 bases removed from V and 4 bases from J, the gap between germline ends came to 15 bases. The CDR3 reads CASSPEPAAYEQYF. CDR3 sequence (DNA): TGTGCCAGCAGCCCAGAGCCAGCAGCTTACGAGCAGTACTTC.

The chain carries TRBV28 and TRBJ1-1; no clear D. The CDR3 is made up of 14 amino acids. V lost 4 bases and J lost 7, with 16 bases in between. Germline-derived CDR1 and CDR2 are MDHEN and SYDVKM. The CDR3 sequence: CASSSHQDIGEAFF. CDR3 bases: TGTGCCAGCAGTTCCCACCAAGACATCGGTGAAGCTTTCTTT.

The genes are TRBV18 and TRBJ2-7; D is undetermined. This CDR3 region has 13 residues. The V gene's germline CDR1 is KGHSH and CDR2 LQKENI. V was cut by 2 bases and J by 7 bases, with 12 bases left in between. The CDR3 DNA is TGTGCCAGCTCACCAGGCGGACGTGGGGAGCAGTACTTC. It specifies CASSPGGRGEQYF.

CDR3 region: CASSLGYYEQYF. The DNA for the CDR3 is TGTGCCAGCAGCCTGGGGTATTACGAGCAGTACTTC. The V and J genes are TRBV3-1 (or the pseudogene TRBV3-2) and TRBJ2-7; D is ambiguous. The V gene's germline CDR1 is LGHDT and CDR2 YNNKEL (reference sequence). Trimming stripped 4 bases from V and 4 bases from J, with 8 bases between. CDR3 length equals 12 residues.

The chain has TRBV4-1 and TRBJ1-6; 8 nucleotides line up with TRBD1. The CDR3 totals 17 residues. The V and J ends lost 2 bases and 4 bases, in that order; junction bases with no gene match: 7. CDR1 is MGHRA and CDR2 is YSYEKL in the germline V gene. The CDR3 loop is CASSQPPGTGYNSPLHF. CDR3 sequence (DNA): TGCGCCAGCAGCCAACCGCCCGGGACAGGTTATAATTCACCCCTCCACTTT.

The rearrangement links TRBV6-6 to TRBJ2-2, with D maybe TRBD2 (6 bases). Trimming left V 7 bases short and J 6 bases short, with 18 bases between. The CDR3 is 15 amino acids. The germline V gene has CDR1 MNHNY and CDR2 SVGAGI (reference sequence). CDR3 sequence reads: CASTPEQGGAGELFF. CDR3 coding DNA: TGTGCCAGCACCCCCGAGCAGGGCGGGGCCGGGGAGCTGTTTTTT.

The chain uses TRBV9 and TRBJ1-1; D gene uncertain. V was trimmed by 0 bases and J by 3 bases, leaving 9 bases between them. There are 14 residues in the CDR3. CDR1 SGDLS and CDR2 YYNGEE come from the germline V gene. The CDR3, as DNA: TGTGCCAGCAGCGTAGCCCTAGGTGACACTGAAGCTTTCTTT. Translation: CASSVALGDTEAFF.

The V gene is TRBV29-1, the J gene TRBJ2-1, with D possibly matching TRBD1 (5 bases). CDR1 and CDR2 from the germline V gene are SQVTM and ANQGSEA. The CDR3 consists of 13 residues. Trimming shortened V by 4 bases and J by 2 bases, and 9 bases separated the two germline ends. The CDR3, as DNA: TGCAGCGTTGCGGACAACCCCTACAATGAGCAGTTCTTC. Translating it yields CSVADNPYNEQFF.

This clone was counted a single time. Written as DNA, the CDR3 is TGCGCCAGCAGCCAAGCCCCTAGCGGGGGGCCCCTCGATGAGCAGTTCTTC. This gives the protein CASSQAPSGGPLDEQFF. The V gene is TRBV4-1, the J gene TRBJ2-1; 11 positions agree with TRBD2. Germline CDR1 and CDR2: MGHRA and YSYEKL. The CDR3 contains 17 residues. J gave up 8 bases and V 1 base, and 10 bases lay outside the gene matches.

The CDR3 DNA is TGTGCCAGCAGCTTGATGGGTGGGAACGAGCAGTACTTC. It is translated as CASSLMGGNEQYF. The chain uses TRBV5-6 and TRBJ2-7, with D unresolved. Germline CDR1 reads SGHDT; CDR2 reads YYEEEE. V was shortened by 1 base and J by 5 bases, with 10 bases between the two germline ends. The CDR3 length is 13 residues.

This rearrangement joins TRBV5-4 to TRBJ2-7; TRBD2 agrees at 12 bases. Germline V gives CDR1 SGHNT, CDR2 YYREEE (reference sequence). This CDR3 has 14 amino acids. With 5 bases clipped from V and 7 bases from J, the junction kept 7 bases outside the gene matches. The CDR3 DNA sequence: TGTGCCAGCAGTCAGACTAGCGGGAGTTTTGAGCAGTACTTC. Amino acids: CASSQTSGSFEQYF.

This chain connects TRBV3-1 (or the pseudogene TRBV3-2) to TRBJ1-2, with D possibly matching TRBD1 (6 bases). V lost 2 bases and J 3 bases, leaving 16 bases between the germline ends. Germline V gene sequence: CDR1 LGHDT, CDR2 YNNKEL (reference sequence). The CDR3 has 16 residues. The CDR3 nucleotides are TGTGCCAGCAGCCAAAGGGGGGGGTCTCGAGACTATGGCTACACCTTC. It codes for CASSQRGGSRDYGYTF.